What follows describes a single T cell receptor beta chain. The antigen remains unidentified. This clone may be a read error of a much larger clone one base away. The data were taken from a study of T cells in Graves' hyperthyroidism and ophthalmopathy. Study-level results: Within blood appeared most thyroid clonotypes that had expanded above 0.001.

RNA transcripts provided the source from which TCR beta CDR3 regions were amplified. The TCR CDR3 was amplified in a first-round RT-PCR using the HTBI primer set. TCRdb re-called the multiplex PCR reads through MiXCR, storing one row per CDR3 protein. The sample has 300,000 to 450,000 distinct CDR3 sequences; 15% to 19% are singletons. From germline, CDR1 is KGHSH and CDR2 LQKENI. This CDR3 is 17 amino acids long. Sequenced sample: blood. The chain employs TRBV18 and TRBJ1-1; 9 positions match TRBD1. This clonotype originated in a woman aged 18-35 years with Graves' hyperthyroidism that later progressed to Graves' ophthalmopathy. The CDR3 DNA reads TGTGCCAGCTCACCTTCCGGGACAGGGATCCTGAACACTGAAGTTTTCTTT. Amino acid sequence: CASSPSGTGILNTEVFF.